This passage covers 10 T cell receptor beta chains from one sample sequenced in a study of shared clonotypes between healthy human individuals. Some clones are missing from TCRdb's copy, which holds only in-frame ones; the method was immunoSEQ multiplex PCR. This sample has 300,000 to 400,000 clones, with approximately 79% found just once. The specimen sequenced was memory CD4+ T cells sorted from blood. Subset given: CD45RA-negative fraction. The source of these receptors is a man aged 25 to 40 in good health.

The V call is TRBV30, the J call TRBJ2-7; D remains unclear. V was pared by 3 bases and J by 0 bases, with 15 bases between. Germline CDR1 GTSNPN, CDR2 SVGIG (reference sequence). This CDR3 has 15 residues. The chain's CDR3 is CAWSRPTTSSYEQYF. CDR3 nucleotide sequence: TGTGCCTGGAGCAGACCGACAACCAGCTCCTACGAGCAGTACTTC.

The CDR3: CAWAKMYQETQYF. The CDR3 DNA sequence: TGTGCCTGGGCAAAAATGTACCAAGAGACCCAGTACTTC. This rearrangement joins TRBV30 to TRBJ2-5; D is undetermined. The CDR3 length is 13 residues. V gave up 5 bases and J gave up 0 bases, with 10 bases separating them. Germline CDR1 GTSNPN, CDR2 SVGIG (reference sequence).

CDR3 amino acids: CSGRLAEETQYF. In DNA form, the CDR3 reads TGCAGCGGCCGACTAGCGGAAGAGACCCAGTACTTC. The chain carries TRBV29-1 and TRBJ2-5; 9 bases fit TRBD2. This CDR3 has 12 residues. Germline loops: CDR1 SQVTM, CDR2 ANQGSEA. The V segment lost 7 bases and the J segment 3 bases; nucleotides outside the gene matches: 3.

The chain links TRBV15 to TRBJ2-1; 9 bases match TRBD2. J was trimmed by 10 bases and V by 4 bases; bases with no gene match: 5. CDR3 length: 13 residues. Germline V gene data show CDR1 as LNHNV and CDR2 as YYDKDF (reference sequence). CDR3 sequence (DNA): TGTGCCACCAGCAAACTAGCGGGCCCCGAGCAGTTCTTC. The encoded protein is CATSKLAGPEQFF.

The V and J genes are TRBV11-2 and TRBJ2-2, with TRBD1 matching over 11 bases. The CDR3 is 16 residues long. The junction had 8 bases not matched to a gene; V was cut back by 7 bases and J by 4 bases. The germline gives CDR1 SGHAT, CDR2 FQNNGV. The CDR3 region has the DNA TGTGCCAGCAATGATCCAGGGACAGGGGGCACCGGGGAGCTGTTTTTT. Amino acid sequence: CASNDPGTGGTGELFF.

The gene calls are TRBV7-8 and TRBJ2-2; D perhaps matches TRBD2 (6 bases). The germline CDR1 and CDR2 sequences are SGHVS and FQNEAQ. This CDR3 region has 16 residues. V was pared by 5 bases and J by 4 bases, with 17 bases between. The CDR3 sequence: CASSPGYRGLTGELFF. CDR3 DNA: TGTGCCAGCAGCCCGGGCTATAGGGGACTCACCGGGGAGCTGTTTTTT.

CDR3 coding DNA: TGTGCCATCAGTGGGATACAAGGATCCTACAATGAGCAGTTCTTC. Its translation is CAISGIQGSYNEQFF. The chain has TRBV10-3 and TRBJ2-1; no definite D call. This CDR3 comprises 15 residues. The germline V gene has CDR1 ENHRY and CDR2 SYGVKD. The V and J ends lost 4 bases and 1 base respectively, with 11 bases between them.

In its sample, this clone was seen once. CDR3 residues: CASSQWAGTGTGELFF. For the CDR3, the DNA is TGTGCCAGCAGTCAGTGGGCAGGGACGGGGACCGGGGAGCTGTTTTTT. The chain is built from TRBV27 and TRBJ2-2; D could derive from TRBD1 or TRBD2 (5 bases each). The ends were cut back, 5 bases at V and 5 bases at J, with 18 bases in the middle. CDR1 MNHEY and CDR2 SMNVEV come from the germline V gene (reference sequence). The CDR3 totals 16 residues.

J is TRBJ2-1 and V is TRBV7-3; TRBD2 matches at 7 bases. Germline CDR1 is SGHTA and CDR2 is FQGTGA. Trimming removed 2 bases from V and 6 bases from J; junction bases left unmatched: 4. This CDR3 is built from 14 residues. The CDR3 loop reads CASSLRSSGNEQFF. CDR3 DNA sequence: TGTGCCAGCAGCTTACGTTCTAGCGGCAATGAGCAGTTCTTC. Full variable domain (rest looked up from reference TRBV7-3 and TRBJ2-1): GAGVSQTPSNKVTEKGKYVELRCDPISGHTALYWYRQSLGQGPEFLIYFQGTGAADDSGLPNDRFFAVRPEGSVSTLKIQRTERGDSAVYLCASSLRSSGNEQFFGPGTRLTVL.

As to this clone: The same CDR3 also results from other DNA sequences found in this sample. CDR3 bases: TGCGCCAGCAGCTCAGGTAGCACAGATACGCAGTATTTT. Translation: CASSSGSTDTQYF. The chain uses TRBV5-1 and TRBJ2-3; D is unresolved. Trimming stripped 3 bases from V and 0 bases from J, with 5 bases between. The CDR3 extends over 13 amino acids. Germline-derived CDR1 and CDR2 are SGHRS and YFSETQ.